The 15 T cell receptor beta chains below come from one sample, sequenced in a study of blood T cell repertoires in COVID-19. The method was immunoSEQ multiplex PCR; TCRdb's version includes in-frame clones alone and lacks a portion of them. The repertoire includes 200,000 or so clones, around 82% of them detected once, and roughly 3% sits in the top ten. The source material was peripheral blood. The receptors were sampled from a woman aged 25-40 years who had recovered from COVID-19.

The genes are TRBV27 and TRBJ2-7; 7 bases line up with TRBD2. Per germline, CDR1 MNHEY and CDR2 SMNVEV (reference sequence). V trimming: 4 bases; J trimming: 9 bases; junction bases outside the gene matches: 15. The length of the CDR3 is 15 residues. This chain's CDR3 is CASSSLRNPGLRQYF. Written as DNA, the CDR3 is TGTGCCAGCAGTTCCCTTAGAAATCCGGGACTACGGCAGTACTTC.

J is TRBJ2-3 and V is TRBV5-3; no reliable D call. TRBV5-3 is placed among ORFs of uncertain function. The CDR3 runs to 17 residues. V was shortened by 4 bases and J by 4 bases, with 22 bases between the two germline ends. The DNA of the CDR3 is TGTGCCAGAAGCCCACTTTTCTACCGAAACCCTCCAGATACGCAGTATTTT. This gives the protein CARSPLFYRNPPDTQYF.

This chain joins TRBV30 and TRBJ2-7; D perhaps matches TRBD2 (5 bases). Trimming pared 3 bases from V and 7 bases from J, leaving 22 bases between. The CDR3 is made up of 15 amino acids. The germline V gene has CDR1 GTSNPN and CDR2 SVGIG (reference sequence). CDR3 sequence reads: CAWSGRWRKVVEQYF. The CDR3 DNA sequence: TGTGCCTGGAGCGGCCGTTGGAGGAAGGTGGTGGAGCAGTACTTC.

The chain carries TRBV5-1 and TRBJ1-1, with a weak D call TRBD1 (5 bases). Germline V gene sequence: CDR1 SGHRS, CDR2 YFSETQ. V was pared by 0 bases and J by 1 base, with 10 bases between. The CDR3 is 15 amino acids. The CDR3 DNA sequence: TGCGCCAGCAGCTTGGACTGGACACAGAACACTGAAGCTTTCTTT. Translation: CASSLDWTQNTEAFF.

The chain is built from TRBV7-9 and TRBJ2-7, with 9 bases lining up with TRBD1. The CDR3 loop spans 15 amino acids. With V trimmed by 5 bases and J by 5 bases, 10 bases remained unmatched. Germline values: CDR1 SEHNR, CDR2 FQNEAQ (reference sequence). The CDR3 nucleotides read TGTGCCAGCAGCCCGACCGGGACAGGGTCCCACGAGCAGTACTTC. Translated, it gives CASSPTGTGSHEQYF.

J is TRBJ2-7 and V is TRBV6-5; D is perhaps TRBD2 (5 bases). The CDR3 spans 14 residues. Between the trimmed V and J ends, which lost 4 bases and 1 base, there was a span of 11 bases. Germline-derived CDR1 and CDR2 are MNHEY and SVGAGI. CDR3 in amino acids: CASSSSIPSYEQYF. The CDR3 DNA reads TGTGCCAGCAGTTCTAGCATACCATCCTACGAGCAGTACTTC.

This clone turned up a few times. This CDR3 reads CASSIGLAGYNEQFF. The DNA for the CDR3 is TGTGCCAGTTCTATAGGACTAGCGGGATACAATGAGCAGTTCTTC. The chain carries TRBV6-5 and TRBJ2-1, with TRBD2 matching over 12 bases. V lost 9 bases, J lost 4 bases, and 7 bases stayed unmatched. CDR3 length: 15 residues. CDR1 and CDR2 (germline): MNHEY, SVGAGI.

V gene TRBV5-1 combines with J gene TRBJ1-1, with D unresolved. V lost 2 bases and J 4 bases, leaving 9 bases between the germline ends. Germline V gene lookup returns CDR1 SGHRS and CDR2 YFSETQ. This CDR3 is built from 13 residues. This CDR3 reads CASSLTHPTEAFF. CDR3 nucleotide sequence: TGCGCCAGCAGCTTAACACACCCCACTGAAGCTTTCTTT.

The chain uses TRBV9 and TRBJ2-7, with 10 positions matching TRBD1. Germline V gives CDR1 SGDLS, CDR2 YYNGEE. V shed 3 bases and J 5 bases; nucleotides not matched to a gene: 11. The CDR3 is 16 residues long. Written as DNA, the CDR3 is TGTGCCAGCAGCGCAGATACCGGGACAGGGGCGCACGAGCAGTACTTC. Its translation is CASSADTGTGAHEQYF.

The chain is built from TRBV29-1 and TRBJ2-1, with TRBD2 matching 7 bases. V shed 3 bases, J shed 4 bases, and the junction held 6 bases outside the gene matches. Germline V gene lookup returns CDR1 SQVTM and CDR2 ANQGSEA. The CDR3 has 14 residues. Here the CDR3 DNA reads TGCAGCGTTGAGGGGGAGGGCCCGTACAATGAGCAGTTCTTC. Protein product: CSVEGEGPYNEQFF.

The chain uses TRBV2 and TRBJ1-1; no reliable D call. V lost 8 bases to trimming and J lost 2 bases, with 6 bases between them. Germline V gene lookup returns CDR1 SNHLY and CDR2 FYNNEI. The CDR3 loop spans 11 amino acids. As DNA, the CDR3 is TGTGCCAGCGCGCCCAACACTGAAGCTTTCTTT. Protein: CASAPNTEAFF.

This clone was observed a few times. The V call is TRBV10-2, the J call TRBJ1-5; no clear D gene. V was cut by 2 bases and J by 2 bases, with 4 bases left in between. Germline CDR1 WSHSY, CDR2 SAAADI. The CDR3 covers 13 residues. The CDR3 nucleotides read TGCGCCAGCAGTGAGGTCGGCAATCAGCCCCAGCATTTT. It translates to CASSEVGNQPQHF.

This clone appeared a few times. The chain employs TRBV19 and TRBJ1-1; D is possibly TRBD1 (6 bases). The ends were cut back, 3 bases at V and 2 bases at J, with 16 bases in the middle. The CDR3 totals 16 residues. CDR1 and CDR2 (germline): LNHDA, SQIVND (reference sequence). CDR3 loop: CASSIPTGELNTEAFF. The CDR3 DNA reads TGTGCCAGTAGTATCCCGACAGGTGAACTTAACACTGAAGCTTTCTTT.

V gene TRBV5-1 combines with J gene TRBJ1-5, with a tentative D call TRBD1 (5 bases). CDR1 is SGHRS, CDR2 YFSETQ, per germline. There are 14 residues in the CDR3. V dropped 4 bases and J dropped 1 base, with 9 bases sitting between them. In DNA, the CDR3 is TGCGCCAGCAGCCAGGGCGGAAGCAATCAGCCCCAGCATTTT. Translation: CASSQGGSNQPQHF.

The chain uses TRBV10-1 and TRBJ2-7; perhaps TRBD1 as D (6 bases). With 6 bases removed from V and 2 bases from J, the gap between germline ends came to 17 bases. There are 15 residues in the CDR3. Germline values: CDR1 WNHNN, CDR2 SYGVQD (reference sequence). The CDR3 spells CASSLSGQPPYEQYF. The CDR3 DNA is TGCGCCAGCAGCCTATCTGGACAGCCTCCCTACGAGCAGTACTTC.